This TCR beta chain was found in a study of blood T cell repertoires in COVID-19. At the level of the study: Whether acute or convalescent, the COVID-19 samples came from the United States, Italy and Spain. T cells, B-cell-depleted T cells, or PBMCs provided the cDNA or gDNA that served as material.

Under the authors' procedure: Estimated nucleated cell counts came from reference gene primer amplification. Data came from immunoSEQ multiplex PCR; TCRdb stores just in-frame clones and leaves some out. V, J and clone size derive from that table, while D and trimming were established from the DNA sequence. The table includes about 110,000 clones, approximately 84% detected once. The CDR3 extends over 13 amino acids. V was pared by 4 bases and J by 8 bases, with 14 bases between. CDR1 and CDR2 (germline): SGHTA, FQGNSA. The receptor was derived from a human donor in a cohort sampled during active COVID-19. The specimen was peripheral blood. V gene TRBV7-2 combines with J gene TRBJ1-1; TRBD1 might be the D (5 bases). CDR3 bases: TGTGCCAGCAGCTCTACCCCCGGGGGGGAAGCTTTCTTT. This sequence encodes CASSSTPGGEAFF.